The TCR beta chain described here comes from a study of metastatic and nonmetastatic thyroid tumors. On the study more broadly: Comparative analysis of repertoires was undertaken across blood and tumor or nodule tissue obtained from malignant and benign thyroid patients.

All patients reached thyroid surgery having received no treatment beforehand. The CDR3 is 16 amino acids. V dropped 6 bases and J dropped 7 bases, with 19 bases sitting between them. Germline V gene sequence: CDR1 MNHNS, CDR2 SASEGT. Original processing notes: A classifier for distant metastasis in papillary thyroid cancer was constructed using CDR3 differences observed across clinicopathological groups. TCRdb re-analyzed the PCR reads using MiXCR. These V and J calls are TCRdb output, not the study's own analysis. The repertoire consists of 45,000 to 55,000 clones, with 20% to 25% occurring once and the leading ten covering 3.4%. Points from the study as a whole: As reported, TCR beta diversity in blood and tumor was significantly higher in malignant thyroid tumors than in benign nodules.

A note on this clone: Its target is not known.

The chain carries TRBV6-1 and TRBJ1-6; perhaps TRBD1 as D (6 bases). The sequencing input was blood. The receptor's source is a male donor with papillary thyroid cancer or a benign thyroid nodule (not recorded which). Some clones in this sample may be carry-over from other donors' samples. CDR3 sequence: CASSLDSGTWNSPLHF. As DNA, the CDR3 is TGTGCCAGCAGCTTGGACAGCGGGACATGGAATTCACCCCTCCACTTT.